This is a list of T cell receptor beta chains from one sample in a study of cytomegalovirus exposure and HLA in healthy donors. Assay used: immunoSEQ multiplex PCR; TCRdb lists only in-frame clones, some missing. The sample carries under 200,000 clones, approximately 81% recorded once. The specimen sequenced was PBMCs. These receptors originate from a man aged 25 to 40 in good health and CMV-seronegative. CDR3s include the opening cysteine and the closing phenylalanine or tryptophan. D genes are given only for firm matches. Rows may omit the clone size; those that give it use once, few, many or a size class.

d_gene	v_gene	abundance	j_gene	CDR3nt	CDR3aa
TRBD1	TRBV11-2	once	TRBJ1-1	TGTGCCAGCAGCCCCGACAGGGTGGCGAACACTGAAGCTTTCTTT	CASSPDRVANTEAFF
.	TRBV30	.	TRBJ1-5	TGTGCCTGGAGTGCGGAGGACCTCTTCAATCAGCCCCAGCATTTT	CAWSAEDLFNQPQHF
.	TRBV18	.	TRBJ2-7	TGTGCCAGCTCACTCGGGGTCGGCTACGAGCAGTACTTC	CASSLGVGYEQYF
TRBD1	TRBV12-5	.	TRBJ1-3	TGTGCTAGTGGTTTGGAATTAGGGCAGGGGGCCGATTCTGGAAACACCATATATTTT	CASGLELGQGADSGNTIYF
TRBD1	TRBV15	.	TRBJ2-7	TGTGCCACCGGGGACAGGGTTCGGGAGCAGTACTTC	CATGDRVREQYF
.	TRBV9	.	TRBJ2-7	TGTGCCAGCAGCGATAACTACGAGCAGTACTTC	CASSDNYEQYF
.	TRBV28	few	TRBJ1-4	TGTGCCAGCAGTTTAGGGGCCCCTGGCCTGGCGGAAAAACTGTTTTTT	CASSLGAPGLAEKLFF
.	TRBV21-1	.	TRBJ2-7	TGTGCCAGCAGCGAGGGTTCCTACGAGCAGTACTTC	CASSEGSYEQYF
TRBD1	TRBV6-5	.	TRBJ2-7	TGTGCCAGCCGGGACAGGGTTTTAGAGCAGTACTTC	CASRDRVLEQYF
.	TRBV7-2	.	TRBJ2-1	TGTGCCAGCAGCTGGGGGGACTCCCGGAATGAGCAGTTCTTC	CASSWGDSRNEQFF
.	TRBV18	.	TRBJ2-7	TGTGCCAGCTCACCACTCGCAGGGACTGAATACGAGCAGTACTTC	CASSPLAGTEYEQYF
.	TRBV25-1	once	TRBJ1-5	TGTGCCAGCAGTGAATCCGGACCGGGGAGAAACCAGCCCCAGCATTTT	CASSESGPGRNQPQHF
.	TRBV9	.	TRBJ2-3	TGTGCCAGCAGCGAGGCCGGAGCAACAGATACGCAGTATTTT	CASSEAGATDTQYF
TRBD2	TRBV27	.	TRBJ2-1	TGTGCCAGCAGTCCCCTACGGGGTACGCTAGCGGGAGACGACAATGAGCAGTTCTTC	CASSPLRGTLAGDDNEQFF
.	TRBV7-9	.	TRBJ1-2	TGTTCCAGCAGTTTGACCGAGGGTCGTGGCTACACCTTC	CSSSLTEGRGYTF
TRBD1	TRBV5-1	.	TRBJ2-7	TGCGCCAGCAGCTTCCGGACAGGGGGATCCTACGAGCAGTACTTC	CASSFRTGGSYEQYF
.	TRBV7-7	.	TRBJ2-5	TGTGCTAGCAGCCTCCGCACACACCCACTAGGGGAGACCCAGTACTTC	CASSLRTHPLGETQYF
TRBD2	TRBV4-1	.	TRBJ2-7	TGCGCCAGCAGCCAGGCTAGCGGGAGGGGCGAGCAGTACTTC	CASSQASGRGEQYF
TRBD1	TRBV9	.	TRBJ1-1	TGTGCCAGCAGCGTAGGACAGGGGAACACTGAAGCTTTCTTT	CASSVGQGNTEAFF
TRBD1	TRBV30	.	TRBJ2-3	TGTGCCTGGAACCTCGGACAGGGAGATACGCAGTATTTT	CAWNLGQGDTQYF
TRBD1	TRBV9	.	TRBJ1-2	TGTGCCAGCACCGCCGGGACAGTAGATGGCTACACCTTC	CASTAGTVDGYTF
.	TRBV6-5	.	TRBJ2-6	TGTGCCAGCAGTTACCTCGGGGTCTCTGGGGCCAACGTCCTGACTTTC	CASSYLGVSGANVLTF
TRBD1	TRBV27	.	TRBJ2-7	TGTGCCAGCAGTCCAGGGACAGGGAGTACTAATGAGCAGTACTTC	CASSPGTGSTNEQYF
TRBD1	TRBV6-1	.	TRBJ1-4	TGTGCCAGCAGTGCCCAACGGGAGGGGGCGGAAGAAAAACTGTTTTTT	CASSAQREGAEEKLFF
.	TRBV5-4	.	TRBJ1-1	TGTGCCAGCAGCTTGGCCAGTGTCCGTGAAGCTTTCTTT	CASSLASVREAFF
.	TRBV5-1	.	TRBJ2-7	TGCGCCAGCAGCTTGCTGCAGGGCCACGAGCAGTACTTC	CASSLLQGHEQYF
TRBD1	TRBV6-5	.	TRBJ2-7	TGTGCCAGCAGTCCGGACAGGGGAGGCTACGAGCAGTACTTC	CASSPDRGGYEQYF
.	TRBV10-3	once	TRBJ1-5	TGTGCCACGCAACCGGGAACAAGCAATCAGCCCCAGCATTTT	CATQPGTSNQPQHF
TRBD1	TRBV28	.	TRBJ1-2	TGTGCCAGCAGATCGGGACAGGCGAACTATGGCTACACCTTC	CASRSGQANYGYTF
.	TRBV7-9	.	TRBJ1-4	TGTGCCAGCACCCCTGGGGGGGGTTGGGATGAAAAACTGTTTTTT	CASTPGGGWDEKLFF
.	TRBV18	.	TRBJ2-7	TGTGCCAGCTCACGAGGACTAAACTACGAGCAGTACTTC	CASSRGLNYEQYF
.	TRBV4-3	.	TRBJ1-2	TGCGCCAGCAGCCTTGGACAGAACTATGGCTACACCTTC	CASSLGQNYGYTF
TRBD1	TRBV2	.	TRBJ1-2	TGTGCCAGCAGTCGAACCGACAGGGGGCTTGGCTACACCTTC	CASSRTDRGLGYTF
.	TRBV29-1	.	TRBJ1-2	TGCAGCGTTGAAGATCTTTGGGCCAGAGAGGACATTGGCTACACCTTC	CSVEDLWAREDIGYTF
TRBD2	TRBV4-2	.	TRBJ2-3	TGTGCCAGCAGCCAAAACAAGCGGGCGGGGGGGCCGGGGGATACGCAGTATTTT	CASSQNKRAGGPGDTQYF
TRBD1	TRBV27	once	TRBJ1-2	TGTGCCAGCAGTTTCAGGCAGGGGGCCGCTGGCTACACCTTC	CASSFRQGAAGYTF
TRBD2	TRBV7-8	.	TRBJ2-7	TGTGCCAGCAGCACCAGACTAGCAGGGTCGGGCGAGCAGTACTTC	CASSTRLAGSGEQYF
.	TRBV28	.	TRBJ2-7	TGTGCCAGCTTCCTTAGTAAGGGGCGATCGGGCGAGCAGTACTTC	CASFLSKGRSGEQYF
TRBD2	TRBV5-1	.	TRBJ2-3	TGCGCCAGCGCGAGGGGAGGGAGCACAGATACGCAGTATTTT	CASARGGSTDTQYF
.	TRBV30	.	TRBJ1-6	TGTGCCTGGAGTGGGGACAATAATTCACCCCTCCACTTT	CAWSGDNNSPLHF
.	TRBV6-4	.	TRBJ2-3	TGTGCCAGCAGTGATAGCGCCAGCACAGATACGCAGTATTTT	CASSDSASTDTQYF
.	TRBV7-3	once	TRBJ2-1	TGTGCCAGCAGCCCATCGGGACTTCCATACAATGAGCAGTTCTTC	CASSPSGLPYNEQFF
.	TRBV11-3	.	TRBJ2-2	TGTGCCAGCAGCTTATCTCCCTCCACCGGGGAGCTGTTTTTT	CASSLSPSTGELFF
TRBD2	TRBV11-3	.	TRBJ2-1	TGTGCCAGCAGCCGCGTTGCGGGAGGGCAGTTCTTC	CASSRVAGGQFF
.	TRBV28	.	TRBJ2-3	TGTGCCAGCAGTTTTACGGTTAGCACAGATACGCAGTATTTT	CASSFTVSTDTQYF
.	TRBV19	.	TRBJ2-7	TGTGCCAGTAGTATAGCATCGGGCGAGCAGTACTTC	CASSIASGEQYF
.	TRBV5-1	.	TRBJ2-1	TGCGCCAGCAGCTTGGGTATATCCGGTGGAGGCAATGAGCAGTTCTTC	CASSLGISGGGNEQFF
.	TRBV7-9	.	TRBJ2-5	TGTGCCAGCAGCTTAGGATCCCTTCACAGGGAAGGCGAGACCCAGTACTTC	CASSLGSLHREGETQYF
.	TRBV2	.	TRBJ1-2	TGTGCCAGCAGTGAGCAGGCTAAGACATATGGCTACACCTTC	CASSEQAKTYGYTF
.	TRBV7-8	.	TRBJ2-7	TGTGCCAGCAGCCCCGCGGGGACCTCATACGAGCAGTACTTC	CASSPAGTSYEQYF
TRBD2	TRBV30	.	TRBJ2-1	TGTGCCTGGGGCGCGTTGAGCGGGAGATTCTATGAGCAGTTCTTC	CAWGALSGRFYEQFF
TRBD2	TRBV2	few	TRBJ2-1	TGTGCCAAGAAAGGGTTGCAGCGGGAGTGGGGCAATGAGCAGTTCTTC	CAKKGLQREWGNEQFF
TRBD2	TRBV5-1	.	TRBJ2-1	TGCGCCAGCAGCAGGGGACTAGCGTCCGACAATGAGCAGTTCTTC	CASSRGLASDNEQFF